The 11 T cell receptor beta chains below were found in one sample sequenced in a study of cytomegalovirus exposure and HLA in healthy donors. Here immunoSEQ multiplex PCR was the method, and the copy in TCRdb shows in-frame clones only, minus some. The data show about 56,000 clones, roughly 93% seen once. The specimen was PBMCs. The receptors were gathered from a woman between 18 and 30 years old in good health and CMV-seropositive.

The chain employs TRBV6-5 and TRBJ1-1; 7 nucleotides agree with TRBD1. CDR1 and CDR2 (germline): MNHEY, SVGAGI. With 6 bases clipped from V and 4 bases from J, the junction kept 5 bases outside the gene matches. The CDR3 length is 13 residues. CDR3 sequence: CASRRQGVTEAFF. The CDR3 DNA sequence: TGTGCCAGCAGACGACAGGGTGTCACTGAAGCTTTCTTT.

As concerns this clone: This sample includes further DNA sequences coding for the same CDR3. The chain recombines TRBV9 with TRBJ2-3; 7 bases line up with TRBD1. The CDR3 is made up of 15 amino acids. J was trimmed by 1 base and V by 1 base; bases with no gene match: 3. The germline V gene encodes CDR1 SGDLS and CDR2 YYNGEE. The CDR3 nucleotides are TGTGCCAGCAGCGTATCAGGGGGTGGCACAGATACGCAGTATTTT. It is translated as CASSVSGGGTDTQYF.

This chain joins TRBV9 and TRBJ2-4; 7 bases are a match to TRBD1. The ends lost 9 bases at V and 3 bases at J; junction bases unmatched: 12. The CDR3 length is 15 residues. Germline V gene data show CDR1 as SGDLS and CDR2 as YYNGEE. CDR3 nucleotides: TGTGCCATACCTAGACAGGGCGAAAACAAAAACATTCAGTACTTC. This translates into CAIPRQGENKNIQYF.

The chain uses TRBV11-2 and TRBJ2-3; tentatively, D is TRBD2 (7 bases). Germline CDR1 reads SGHAT; CDR2 reads FQNNGV. There are 16 residues in the CDR3. Trimming cost V 2 bases and J 0 bases, with 12 bases left between them. CDR3 nucleotides: TGTGCCAGCAGCTTACGGGGGGCGGCGAGCACAGATACGCAGTATTTT. Protein product: CASSLRGAASTDTQYF.

A note on this clone: An end of the junction does not agree with germline; a read error may underlie this. The V and J genes are TRBV7-9 and TRBJ2-3, with TRBD1 identical over 11 bases. Looked up from germline, CDR1 is SEHNR and CDR2 is FQNEAQ (reference sequence). The CDR3 has 17 amino acids. In DNA, the CDR3 is TGTGCCAGCACCTTAACTCCGGGACAGGGGGGGGCAGATACGCAGTATTTT. It encodes CASTLTPGQGGADTQYF.

The chain employs TRBV28 and TRBJ2-7, with 9 bases fitting TRBD1. Germline V gene data show CDR1 as MDHEN and CDR2 as SYDVKM. The CDR3 extends over 14 amino acids. V gave up 3 bases and J gave up 6 bases; unmatched junction bases: 6. The CDR3 DNA reads TGTGCCAGCAGTTTTGGACAGGGGAAGGCCGAGCAGTACTTC. Translation gives CASSFGQGKAEQYF.

The V gene is TRBV28, the J gene TRBJ1-2, with a possible D match to TRBD1 (6 bases). The germline CDR1 and CDR2 sequences are MDHEN and SYDVKM. The CDR3 covers 11 residues. The V and J ends lost 6 bases and 4 bases respectively, with 6 bases between them. The CDR3 loop is CASSRGYGYTF. CDR3 in DNA: TGTGCCAGCAGCAGGGGCTATGGCTACACCTTC.

This chain links TRBV4-2 with TRBJ2-3; 8 bases are a match to TRBD1. Germline V gene data show CDR1 as LGHNA and CDR2 as YNFKEQ. The CDR3 has 16 residues. Trimming cost V 1 base and J 3 bases; bases outside gene matches: 6. CDR3 amino acids: CASSQVGDRGTDTQYF. CDR3 in DNA: TGTGCCAGCAGCCAAGTTGGAGACAGGGGAACAGATACGCAGTATTTT.

The chain combines TRBV2 with TRBJ1-1; 7 positions agree with TRBD1. The length of the CDR3 is 13 residues. Germline V lookup: CDR1 SNHLY, CDR2 FYNNEI. Trimming took 6 bases from V and 7 from J; bases not matched to a gene: 8. Here the CDR3 reads CASRVTRDSEAFF. For the CDR3, the DNA is TGTGCCAGCAGGGTCACTCGGGACAGTGAAGCTTTCTTT. The variable domain in full, with the rest retrieved from reference TRBV2 and TRBJ1-1, is EPEVTQTPSHQVTQMGQEVILRCVPISNHLYFYWYRQILGQKVEFLVSFYNNEISEKSEIFDDQFSVERPDGSNFTLKIRSTKLEDSAMYFCASRVTRDSEAFFGQGTRLTVV.

This chain links TRBV6-5 with TRBJ1-1, with D hard to call. This CDR3 contains 13 residues. Looked up from germline, CDR1 is MNHEY and CDR2 is SVGAGI. V was shortened by 1 base and J by 4 bases, with 7 bases between the two germline ends. The chain's CDR3 is CASSYLFGTEAFF. The CDR3, as DNA: TGTGCCAGCAGTTACTTGTTCGGCACTGAAGCTTTCTTT.

This chain uses TRBV15 with TRBJ1-3; D not certain. Germline V CDR1 and CDR2: LNHNV, YYDKDF (reference sequence). The V end was cut by 6 bases, the J end by 0 bases, with 12 bases between. CDR3 length equals 15 residues. The CDR3 here is CATRATELSGNTIYF. The DNA of the CDR3 is TGTGCCACCAGGGCCACAGAGCTCTCTGGAAACACCATATATTTT.